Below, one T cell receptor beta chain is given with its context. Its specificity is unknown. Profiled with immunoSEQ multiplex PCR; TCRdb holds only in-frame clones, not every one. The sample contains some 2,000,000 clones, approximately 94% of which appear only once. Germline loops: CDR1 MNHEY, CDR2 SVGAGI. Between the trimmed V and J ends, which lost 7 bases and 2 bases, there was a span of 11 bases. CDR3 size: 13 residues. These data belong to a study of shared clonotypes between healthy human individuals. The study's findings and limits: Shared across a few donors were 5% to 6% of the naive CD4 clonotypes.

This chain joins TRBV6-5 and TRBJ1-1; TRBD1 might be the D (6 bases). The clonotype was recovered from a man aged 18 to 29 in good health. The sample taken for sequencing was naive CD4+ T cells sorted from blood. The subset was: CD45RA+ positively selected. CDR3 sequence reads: CASTKTGNTEAFF. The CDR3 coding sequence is TGTGCCAGCACCAAGACAGGAAACACTGAAGCTTTCTTT.